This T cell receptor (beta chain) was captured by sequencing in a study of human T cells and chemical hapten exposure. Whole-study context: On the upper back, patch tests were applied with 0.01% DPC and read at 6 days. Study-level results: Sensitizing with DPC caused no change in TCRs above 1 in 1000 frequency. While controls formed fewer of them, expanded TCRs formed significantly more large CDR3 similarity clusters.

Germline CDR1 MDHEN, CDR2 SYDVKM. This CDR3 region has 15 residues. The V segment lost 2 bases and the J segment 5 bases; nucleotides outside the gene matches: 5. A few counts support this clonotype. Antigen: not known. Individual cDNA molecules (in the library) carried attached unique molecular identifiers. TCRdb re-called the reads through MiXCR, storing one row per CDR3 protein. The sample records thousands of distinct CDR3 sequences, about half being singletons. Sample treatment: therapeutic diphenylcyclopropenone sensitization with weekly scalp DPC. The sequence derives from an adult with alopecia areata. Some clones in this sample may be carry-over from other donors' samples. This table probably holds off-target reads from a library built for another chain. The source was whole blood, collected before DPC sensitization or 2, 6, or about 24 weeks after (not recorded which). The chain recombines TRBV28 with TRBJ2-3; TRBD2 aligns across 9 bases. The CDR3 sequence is CASSLAGGPRDTQYF. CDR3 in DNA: TGTGCCAGCAGTTTAGCGGGGGGGCCCAGAGATACGCAGTATTTT.